These 9 T cell receptor beta chains were sequenced from one sample in a study of blood T cells in healthy people across ages. Through a sample-barcoded 5' primer and a J-beta primer mix, a second PCR was run for roughly 6 to 11 cycles. TCRdb re-analysed the 5' RACE reads in MiXCR, keeping a single row per CDR3 protein. The sample includes 1.5 million to 2 million distinct CDR3 sequences, around half of them seen just once. Sequenced sample: blood. These receptor sequences come from a middle-aged woman in good health.

CDR3 amino acids: CASSQVAGFSYEQYF. The CDR3, as DNA: TGTGCCAGCAGCCAAGTCGCCGGCTTTTCCTACGAGCAGTACTTC. The rearrangement links TRBV3-1 to TRBJ2-5; D remains ambiguous. The DNA end lines up better with TRBJ2-7; the J call may be wrong. Germline CDR1 and CDR2: LGHDT and YNNKEL (reference sequence). CDR3 size: 15 residues.

Only a few counts were recorded for this clonotype. The rearrangement links TRBV20-1 to TRBJ2-1; D remains ambiguous. V was pared by 3 bases and J by 10 bases, with 10 bases between. This CDR3 has 11 amino acids. CDR1 is DFQATT and CDR2 is SNEGSKA in the germline V gene (reference sequence). CDR3 amino acids: CSASFQVEQFF. The CDR3 nucleotides are TGCAGTGCTAGTTTCCAGGTGGAGCAGTTCTTC.

This clonotype was detected a few times. The V gene is TRBV5-5, the J gene TRBJ2-1, with 14 bases fitting TRBD2. The V and J ends lost 4 bases and 9 bases, in that order; junction bases with no gene match: 6. The CDR3 totals 15 residues. CDR1 is SGHKS, CDR2 YYEKEE, per germline (reference sequence). The CDR3 DNA sequence: TGTGCCAGCAGCGATCCGGGACTAGCGGGAGCTGAGCAGTTCTTC. It yields the protein CASSDPGLAGAEQFF.

This clonotype was detected only a few times. The chain joins TRBV5-4 to TRBJ2-1, with no clear D. Germline V CDR1 and CDR2: SGHNT, YYREEE (reference sequence). This CDR3 comprises 16 residues. Deletions cut 4 bases from V and 0 bases from J, with 14 bases between. CDR3 sequence (DNA): TGTGCCAGCAGCCTCCAACTTAGGAGCTCCTACAATGAGCAGTTCTTC. Its translation is CASSLQLRSSYNEQFF.

A few counts support this clonotype. V usage is TRBV4-2 and J usage is TRBJ2-5; 14 nucleotides match TRBD2. Germline V gives CDR1 LGHNA, CDR2 YNFKEQ. The J segment lost 2 bases and the V segment lost 6 bases, leaving 11 bases of the junction unmatched. This CDR3 has 18 amino acids. The CDR3 nucleotides are TGTGCCAGCAGACGAACCGGACTAGCGGGGGGTCAACAAGAGACCCAGTACTTC. The encoded protein is CASRRTGLAGGQQETQYF.

The gene calls are TRBV7-8 and TRBJ2-5; possible D gene TRBD1, 6 bases. CDR1 and CDR2 from the germline V gene are SGHVS and FQNEAQ. Trimming stripped 3 bases from V and 1 base from J, with 15 bases between. This CDR3 comprises 16 residues. The CDR3 loop is CASSLHQTGLQETQYF. For the CDR3, the DNA is TGTGCCAGCAGCTTGCACCAGACAGGTCTCCAAGAGACCCAGTACTTC.

The chain recombines TRBV6-5 with TRBJ2-1, with a tentative D call TRBD1 (5 bases). The CDR3 runs 14 residues. Germline V CDR1 and CDR2: MNHEY, SVGAGI. Trimming removed 7 bases at V and 4 bases at J, with 14 bases between. Here the CDR3 reads CASKGRQLYNEQFF. The CDR3 coding sequence is TGTGCCAGCAAGGGGCGACAGCTATACAATGAGCAGTTCTTC.

This clonotype was detected a few times. The chain links TRBV27 to TRBJ2-6; D may correspond to TRBD1 or TRBD2 (5 bases each). Germline V lookup: CDR1 MNHEY, CDR2 SMNVEV (reference sequence). V lost 6 bases, J lost 2 bases, and 17 bases lay in between. CDR3 length: 17 residues. This CDR3 is CASSPTLGETGANVLTF. The CDR3 DNA sequence: TGTGCCAGCAGCCCCACTTTGGGGGAAACTGGGGCCAACGTCCTGACTTTC.

This clonotype is a singleton in its sample. The gene calls are TRBV7-9 and TRBJ1-1, with 8 bases lining up with TRBD1. This CDR3 comprises 15 residues. CDR1 is SEHNR and CDR2 is FQNEAQ in the germline V gene (reference sequence). V lost 4 bases and J lost 4; bases outside the gene matches: 8. The CDR3 loop reads CASSSDRAVVTEAFF. The CDR3 nucleotides are TGTGCCAGCAGCTCGGACAGGGCGGTTGTCACTGAAGCTTTCTTT.